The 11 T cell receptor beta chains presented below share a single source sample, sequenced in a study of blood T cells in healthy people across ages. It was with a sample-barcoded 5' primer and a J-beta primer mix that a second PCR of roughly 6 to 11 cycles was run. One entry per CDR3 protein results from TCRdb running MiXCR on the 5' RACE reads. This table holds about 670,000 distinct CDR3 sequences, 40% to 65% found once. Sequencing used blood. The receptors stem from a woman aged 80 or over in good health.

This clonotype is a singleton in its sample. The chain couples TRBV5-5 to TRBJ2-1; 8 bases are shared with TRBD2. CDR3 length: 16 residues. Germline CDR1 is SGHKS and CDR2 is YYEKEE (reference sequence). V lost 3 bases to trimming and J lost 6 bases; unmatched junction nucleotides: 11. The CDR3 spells CASSYPGLVGGNEQFF. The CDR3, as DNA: TGTGCCAGCAGCTATCCGGGACTAGTGGGGGGCAATGAGCAGTTCTTC.

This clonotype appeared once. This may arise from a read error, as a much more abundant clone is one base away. CDR3 in amino acids: CSARPGLLNEQYF. DNA for the CDR3: TGCAGTGCTAGACCGGGACTGCTCAATGAGCAGTACTTC. This chain connects TRBV20-1 to TRBJ2-5; possibly TRBD2 for D (6 bases). Germline V gene data show CDR1 as DFQATT and CDR2 as SNEGSKA (reference sequence). The CDR3 length is 13 residues. Trimming cost V 2 bases and J 11 bases, with 18 bases left between them.

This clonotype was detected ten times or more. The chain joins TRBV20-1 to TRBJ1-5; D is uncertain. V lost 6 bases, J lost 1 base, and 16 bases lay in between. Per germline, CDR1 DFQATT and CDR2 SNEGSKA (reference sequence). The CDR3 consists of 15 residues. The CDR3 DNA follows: TGCAGTGCCCCGTTGGGAGGGCGAAGCAATCAGCCCCAGCATTTT. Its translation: CSAPLGGRSNQPQHF.

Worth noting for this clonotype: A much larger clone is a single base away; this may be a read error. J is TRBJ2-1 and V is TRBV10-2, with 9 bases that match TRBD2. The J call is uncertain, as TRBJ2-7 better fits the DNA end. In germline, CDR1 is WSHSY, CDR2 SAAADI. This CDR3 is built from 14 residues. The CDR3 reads CASSRTSEGNEQYF. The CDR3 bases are TGCGCCAGCAGTCGGACTAGCGAAGGCAATGAGCAGTACTTC.

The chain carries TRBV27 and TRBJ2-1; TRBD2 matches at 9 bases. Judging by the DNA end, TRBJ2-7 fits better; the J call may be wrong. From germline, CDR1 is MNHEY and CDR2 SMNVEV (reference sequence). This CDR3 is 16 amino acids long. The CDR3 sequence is CASSLSAGGLCNEQYF. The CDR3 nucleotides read TGTGCCAGCAGTTTATCGGCGGGGGGGTTATGCAATGAGCAGTACTTC.

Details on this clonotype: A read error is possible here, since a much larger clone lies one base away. The CDR3 region has the DNA TGTGCCAGCAGTCCTAGGAGGGTAACAACAGATACGCAGTATTTT. As protein: CASSPRRVTTDTQYF. The gene calls are TRBV12-3 or TRBV12-4 and TRBJ2-3; D is possibly TRBD2 (6 bases). CDR3 length: 15 amino acids. The germline V and J ends were trimmed by 5 bases and 3 bases, with 15 bases remaining between them.

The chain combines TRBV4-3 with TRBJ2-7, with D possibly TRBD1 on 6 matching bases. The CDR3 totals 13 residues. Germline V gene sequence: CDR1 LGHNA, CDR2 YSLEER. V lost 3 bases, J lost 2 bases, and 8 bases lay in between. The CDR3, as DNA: TGCGCCAGCAGCCATTACAGGGCCTACGAGCAGTACTTC. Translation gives CASSHYRAYEQYF.

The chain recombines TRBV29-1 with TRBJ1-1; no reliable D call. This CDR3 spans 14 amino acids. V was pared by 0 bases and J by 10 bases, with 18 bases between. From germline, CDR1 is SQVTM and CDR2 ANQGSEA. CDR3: CSVEDRRRGVRAFF. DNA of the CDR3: TGCAGCGTTGAAGATCGTAGGCGCGGGGTGCGAGCTTTCTTT.

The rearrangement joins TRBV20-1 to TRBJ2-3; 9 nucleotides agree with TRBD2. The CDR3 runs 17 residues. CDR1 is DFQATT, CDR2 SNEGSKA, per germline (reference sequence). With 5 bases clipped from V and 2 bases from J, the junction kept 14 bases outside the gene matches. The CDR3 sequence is CSAVNPRLAGSTDTQYF. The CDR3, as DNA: TGCAGTGCTGTTAACCCCCGGCTAGCGGGATCCACAGATACGCAGTATTTT.

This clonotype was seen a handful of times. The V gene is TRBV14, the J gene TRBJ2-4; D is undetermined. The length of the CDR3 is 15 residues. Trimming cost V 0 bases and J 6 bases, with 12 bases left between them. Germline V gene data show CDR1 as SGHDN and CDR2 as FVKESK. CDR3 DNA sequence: TGTGCCAGCAGCCAAGAGCGAGGACCGCTAAACATTCAGTACTTC. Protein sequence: CASSQERGPLNIQYF.

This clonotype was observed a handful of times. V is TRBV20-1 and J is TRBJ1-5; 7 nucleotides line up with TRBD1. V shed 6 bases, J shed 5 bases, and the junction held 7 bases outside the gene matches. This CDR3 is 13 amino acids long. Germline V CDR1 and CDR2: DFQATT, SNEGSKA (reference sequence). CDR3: CSARTGADQPQHF. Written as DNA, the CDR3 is TGCAGTGCCAGGACAGGCGCAGATCAGCCCCAGCATTTT.